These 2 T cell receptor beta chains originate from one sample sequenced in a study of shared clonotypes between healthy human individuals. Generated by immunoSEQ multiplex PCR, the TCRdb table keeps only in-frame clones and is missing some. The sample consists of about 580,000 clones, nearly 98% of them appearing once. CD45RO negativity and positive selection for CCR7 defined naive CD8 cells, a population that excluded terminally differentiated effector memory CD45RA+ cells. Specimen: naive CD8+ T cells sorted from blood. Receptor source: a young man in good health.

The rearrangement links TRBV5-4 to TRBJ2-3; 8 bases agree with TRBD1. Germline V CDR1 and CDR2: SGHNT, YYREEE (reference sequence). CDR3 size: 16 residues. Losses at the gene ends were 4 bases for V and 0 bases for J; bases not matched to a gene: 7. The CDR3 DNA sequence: TGTGCCAGCAGCGGCGGGGACAGGAGGAGCACAGATACGCAGTATTTT. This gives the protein CASSGGDRRSTDTQYF.

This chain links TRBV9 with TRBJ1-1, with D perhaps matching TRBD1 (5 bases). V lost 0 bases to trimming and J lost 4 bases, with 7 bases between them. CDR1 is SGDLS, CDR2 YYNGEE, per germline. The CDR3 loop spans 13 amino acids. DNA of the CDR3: TGTGCCAGCAGCGTAGGTGGGACCACTGAAGCTTTCTTT. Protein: CASSVGGTTEAFF.